This is a list of T cell receptor beta chains from one sample in a study of T cell responses to AZD1222 COVID-19 vaccine. Profiled with immunoSEQ multiplex PCR; TCRdb holds only in-frame clones, not every one. The table shows some 130,000 clones, with about 91% occurring only once. Sequencing was performed on peripheral blood, taken on day 0 of AZD1222 vaccination. The receptors stem from an adult in good health. Both conserved end residues are part of each CDR3. The order of the fields is J gene, D gene, V gene, clone size, CDR3 protein, CDR3 DNA. A D gene is named only where the DNA matches it firmly. The size field is filled for only some rows; it gives once, few, many or a size class.

>TRBJ1-2|-|TRBV29-1|-
CSVSGANYGYTF
TGCAGCGTTTCGGGGGCTAACTATGGCTACACCTTC
>TRBJ2-3|TRBD2|TRBV18|-
CASSLGGGADTQYF
TGTGCCAGCTCACTCGGGGGGGGCGCAGATACGCAGTATTTT
>TRBJ2-3|TRBD1|TRBV3-1/TRBV3-2|-
CASSRTKEGAGDTQYF
TGTGCCAGCAGCCGGACGAAAGAGGGGGCGGGAGATACGCAGTATTTT
>TRBJ2-1|-|TRBV4-2|-
CASSQDGWNEQFF
TGTGCCAGCAGCCAAGATGGTTGGAATGAGCAGTTCTTC
>TRBJ2-2|TRBD1|TRBV7-9|-
CASSRYRGRTGELFF
TGTGCCAGCAGCCGGTACAGGGGGCGCACCGGGGAGCTGTTTTTT
>TRBJ2-7|-|TRBV4-3|-
CASSRAPMGSYEQYF
TGCGCCAGCAGCCGAGCACCGATGGGCTCCTACGAGCAGTACTTC
>TRBJ1-6|TRBD1|TRBV7-6|-
CASSLVSGQGLSPLHF
TGTGCCAGCAGCTTAGTGTCGGGACAGGGACTTTCACCCCTCCACTTT
>TRBJ2-7|-|TRBV10-3|-
CATAIGAVYEQYF
TGTGCCACAGCTATCGGGGCAGTCTACGAGCAGTACTTC
>TRBJ2-7|-|TRBV7-9|-
CASSLVQGGTDEQYF
TGTGCCAGCAGCTTGGTCCAGGGAGGAACAGACGAGCAGTACTTC
>TRBJ2-2|-|TRBV9|-
CASSPWDNPGELFF
TGTGCCAGCAGCCCCTGGGACAATCCCGGGGAGCTGTTTTTT
>TRBJ2-7|-|TRBV5-1|-
CASSLFPGMNYEQYF
TGCGCCAGCAGCTTGTTCCCAGGGATGAACTACGAGCAGTACTTC
>TRBJ2-3|-|TRBV27|-
CASSFGSTDTQYF
TGTGCCAGCAGTTTCGGGAGCACAGATACGCAGTATTTT
>TRBJ1-5|TRBD1|TRBV6-5|-
CASARDREQPQHF
TGTGCCAGCGCCCGGGACAGGGAACAGCCCCAGCATTTT
>TRBJ1-1|TRBD1|TRBV19|-
CASRNRGMNTEAFF
TGTGCCAGTAGAAACAGGGGCATGAACACTGAAGCTTTCTTT
>TRBJ1-5|-|TRBV27|-
CASSLSPVNQPQHF
TGTGCCAGCAGTTTATCGCCAGTTAATCAGCCCCAGCATTTT
>TRBJ1-2|-|TRBV2|-
CASSEALSGYLGYTF
TGTGCCAGCAGTGAAGCGCTTTCTGGGTATCTTGGCTACACCTTC
>TRBJ2-5|-|TRBV4-2|-
CASSQVGGAERVYQETQYF
TGTGCCAGCAGCCAAGTGGGGGGGGCAGAACGGGTGTACCAAGAGACCCAGTACTTC
>TRBJ2-5|-|TRBV20-1|-
CSALGETQYF
TGCAGTGCCCTGGGCGAGACCCAGTACTTC
>TRBJ1-6|-|TRBV7-2|-
CASSLAALNSPLHF
TGTGCCAGCAGCTTAGCAGCTCTTAATTCACCCCTCCACTTT
>TRBJ2-1|TRBD2|TRBV6-5|-
CASSSPGLAGGWFF
TGTGCCAGCAGTTCACCGGGACTAGCGGGGGGATGGTTCTTC
>TRBJ1-1|-|TRBV5-4|-
CASSGQGGSNTEAFF
TGTGCCAGCAGCGGGCAGGGCGGTAGTAACACTGAAGCTTTCTTT
>TRBJ2-1|TRBD2|TRBV3-1/TRBV3-2|-
CASSTWREGEQFF
TGTGCCAGCAGCACCTGGAGGGAGGGTGAGCAGTTCTTC
>TRBJ2-7|-|TRBV7-9|-
CASSLVEWGGEQYF
TGTGCCAGCAGCTTAGTAGAGTGGGGAGGCGAGCAGTACTTC
>TRBJ1-1|-|TRBV28|-
CAGQTSNTEAFF
TGTGCCGGGCAGACGTCCAACACTGAAGCTTTCTTT
>TRBJ1-2|TRBD1|TRBV11-2|-
CASSLTGQVDGYTF
TGTGCCAGCAGCTTGACAGGGCAGGTAGATGGCTACACCTTC
>TRBJ1-3|-|TRBV5-1|-
CASSLNFATGGNTIYF
TGCGCCAGCAGCCTCAATTTCGCTACTGGAGGAAACACCATATATTTT
>TRBJ2-7|-|TRBV4-1|-
CASSHFIQVSAEQYF
TGCGCCAGCAGCCACTTTATACAGGTATCCGCCGAGCAGTACTTC
>TRBJ1-5|TRBD1|TRBV9|-
CASSTEGARGQPQHF
TGTGCCAGCAGCACAGAGGGGGCTCGGGGACAGCCCCAGCATTTT
>TRBJ2-3|-|TRBV2|-
CASRYTDTQYF
TGTGCCAGCAGGTACACAGATACGCAGTATTTT
>TRBJ1-3|TRBD1|TRBV27|-
CASSPTGGSGNTIYF
TGTGCCAGCAGTCCGACAGGGGGATCTGGAAACACCATATATTTT
>TRBJ2-1|-|TRBV4-3|once
CASSQGLSSYNEQFF
TGCGCCAGCAGCCAAGGGCTTAGCTCCTACAATGAGCAGTTCTTC
>TRBJ2-1|TRBD1|TRBV9|-
CASSARQGYNEQFF
TGTGCCAGCAGCGCCCGACAGGGTTACAATGAGCAGTTCTTC
>TRBJ2-7|TRBD1|TRBV6-5|-
CASSYIRDRVYEQYF
TGTGCCAGCAGTTACATAAGGGACAGGGTTTACGAGCAGTACTTC
>TRBJ2-5|TRBD1|TRBV7-9|once
CASSSRWPDRVLQETQYF
TGTGCCAGCAGCTCCCGGTGGCCCGACAGGGTACTCCAAGAGACCCAGTACTTC
>TRBJ1-3|TRBD1|TRBV30|-
CAWSLQGATGNTIYF
TGTGCCTGGAGTCTTCAGGGGGCGACTGGAAACACCATATATTTT
>TRBJ2-1|-|TRBV4-2|-
CASSQDYNEQFF
TGTGCCAGCAGCCAAGATTACAATGAGCAGTTCTTC
>TRBJ2-1|TRBD1|TRBV6-1|-
CASSSGTGVWNEQFF
TGTGCCAGCAGTTCCGGGACAGGGGTATGGAATGAGCAGTTCTTC
>TRBJ2-1|TRBD2|TRBV6-5|-
CASSTSGGTEHEQFF
TGTGCCAGCAGTACTAGCGGGGGGACGGAGCATGAGCAGTTCTTC
>TRBJ2-5|-|TRBV5-6|-
CASSPAAGLMETQYF
TGTGCCAGCAGCCCCGCCGCAGGGTTGATGGAGACCCAGTACTTC
>TRBJ2-1|TRBD2|TRBV2|-
CASSGVGGIGEQFF
TGTGCCAGCAGTGGGGTGGGAGGGATAGGTGAGCAGTTCTTC
>TRBJ1-5|-|TRBV5-5|-
CASSLAVRVPQPQHF
TGTGCCAGCAGCTTGGCCGTGAGGGTACCTCAGCCCCAGCATTTT
>TRBJ1-1|-|TRBV6-5|once
CASRMGTEAFF
TGTGCCAGCAGGATGGGGACTGAAGCTTTCTTT
>TRBJ1-2|TRBD1|TRBV28|-
CASIRDRDRGGYTF
TGTGCCAGCATCAGAGACAGGGATCGGGGGGGCTACACCTTC
>TRBJ2-7|-|TRBV4-2|-
CASSQDNGGHYEQYF
TGTGCCAGCAGCCAAGATAACGGGGGGCACTACGAGCAGTACTTC
>TRBJ2-2|-|TRBV27|once
CASRGGVPFTGELFF
TGTGCCAGCCGTGGCGGGGTTCCTTTCACCGGGGAGCTGTTTTTT
>TRBJ2-3|-|TRBV7-2|few
CASRPTTDTQYF
TGTGCCAGCAGACCAACCACAGATACGCAGTATTTT
>TRBJ2-1|-|TRBV4-1|-
CASSQGPYNEQFF
TGCGCCAGCAGCCAAGGTCCCTACAATGAGCAGTTCTTC
>TRBJ1-5|-|TRBV7-6|-
CASSLGLDHGQPQHF
TGTGCCAGCAGCTTAGGATTGGACCATGGTCAGCCCCAGCATTTT
>TRBJ1-6|TRBD1|TRBV27|-
CASSQGAGSPLHF
TGTGCCAGCAGTCAGGGGGCCGGGTCACCCCTCCACTTT
>TRBJ1-5|-|TRBV19|-
CASSLRGADNQPQHF
TGTGCCAGTAGTTTGCGCGGGGCAGATAATCAGCCCCAGCATTTT
>TRBJ1-3|TRBD1|TRBV9|-
CASSASGTDYSGNTIYF
TGTGCCAGCAGCGCATCCGGGACAGATTACTCTGGAAACACCATATATTTT
>TRBJ2-1|-|TRBV24-1|-
CATSTGHEQFF
TGTGCCACCAGCACGGGCCATGAGCAGTTCTTC
>TRBJ1-2|-|TRBV6-2/TRBV6-3|once
CASSYLANRTPGYTF
TGTGCCAGCAGTTACCTCGCCAACCGGACCCCGGGTTACACCTTC
>TRBJ1-5|TRBD1|TRBV10-2|-
CASSDRGYQPQHF
TGCGCCAGCAGTGACAGGGGGTACCAGCCCCAGCATTTT
>TRBJ2-7|-|TRBV9|-
CASSVVKQNYEQYF
TGTGCCAGCAGCGTAGTAAAACAGAACTACGAGCAGTACTTC
>TRBJ1-2|-|TRBV11-3|-
CASSLGQAYGYTF
TGTGCCAGCAGCTTAGGACAGGCGTATGGCTACACCTTC
>TRBJ1-1|-|TRBV7-3|-
CASSLRGGLNTEAFF
TGTGCCAGCAGCTTAAGGGGGGGACTGAACACTGAAGCTTTCTTT
>TRBJ1-4|-|TRBV10-3|-
CATSGRGDEKLFF
TGTGCCACTTCGGGCAGAGGCGATGAAAAACTGTTTTTT
>TRBJ1-2|-|TRBV20-1|-
CSAKPLYGYTF
TGCAGTGCCAAACCCCTTTATGGCTACACCTTC